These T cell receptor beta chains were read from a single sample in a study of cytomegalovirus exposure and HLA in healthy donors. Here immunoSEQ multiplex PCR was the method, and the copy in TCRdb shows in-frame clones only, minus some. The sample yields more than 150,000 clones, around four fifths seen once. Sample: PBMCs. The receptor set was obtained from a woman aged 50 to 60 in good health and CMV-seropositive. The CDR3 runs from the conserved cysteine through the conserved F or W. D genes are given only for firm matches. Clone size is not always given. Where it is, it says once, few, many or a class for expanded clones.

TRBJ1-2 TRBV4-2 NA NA TGTGCCAGCAGCCAGACAGCTAGGCAGGTGGGATATGGCTACACCTTC CASSQTARQVGYGYTF
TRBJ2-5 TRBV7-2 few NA TGTGCCAGCAGCCCTAGGGGATCGGGAGAGACCCAGTACTTC CASSPRGSGETQYF
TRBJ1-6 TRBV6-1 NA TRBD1 TGTGCCATCGTACGGGACAGGAATTCACCCCTCCACTTT CAIVRDRNSPLHF
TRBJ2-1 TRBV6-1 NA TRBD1 TGTGCCAGCAGAGTCCGGGACAGGGGTTACAATGAGCAGTTCTTC CASRVRDRGYNEQFF
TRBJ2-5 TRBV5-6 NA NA TGTGCCAGCAGCCACCGACTAGGTCCCCAAGAGACCCAGTACTTC CASSHRLGPQETQYF
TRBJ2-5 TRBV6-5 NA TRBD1 TGTGCCAGCAGTTCCTTCGGGACAGATCAAGAGACCCAGTACTTC CASSSFGTDQETQYF
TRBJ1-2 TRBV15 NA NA TGTGCCACCAGATCGGCGGACAGACCTTATGGCTACACCTTC CATRSADRPYGYTF
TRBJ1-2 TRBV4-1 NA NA TGCGCCAGCAGCCAAGAGGTAGGGGGTTTAGCTAACTATGGCTACACCTTC CASSQEVGGLANYGYTF
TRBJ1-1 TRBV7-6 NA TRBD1 TGTGCCAGCAGCACACCGGGACAGTCTTCGGCGGGCACTGAAGCTTTCTTT CASSTPGQSSAGTEAFF
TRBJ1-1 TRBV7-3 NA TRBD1 TGTGCCAGCAGCTTAACGGGACAGGGGTTGGCTTTCTTT CASSLTGQGLAFF
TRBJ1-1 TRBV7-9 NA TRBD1 TGTGCCAGCAGCTTTACAGGGGGCAGGAACACTGAAGCTTTCTTT CASSFTGGRNTEAFF
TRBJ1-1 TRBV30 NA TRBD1 TGTGCCTGGAGTGGACAGGGGAACACTGAAGCTTTCTTT CAWSGQGNTEAFF
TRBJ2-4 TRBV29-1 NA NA TGCAGCGTGACAAGACAGATACTAGCCAAAAACATTCAGTACTTC CSVTRQILAKNIQYF
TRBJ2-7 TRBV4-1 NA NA TGCGCCAGCAGCCAAGGTGGAGACTACGAGCAGTACTTC CASSQGGDYEQYF
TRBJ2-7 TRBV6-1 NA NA TGTGCCAGCAGTTCCAACAGGGAGTACGAGCAGTACTTC CASSSNREYEQYF
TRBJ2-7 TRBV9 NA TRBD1 TGTGCCAGCAACCCAACCGGGACAGGCAACTACGAGCAGTACTTC CASNPTGTGNYEQYF
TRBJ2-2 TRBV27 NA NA TGCGCCAGCAGTTCAAGGGGGATCGGGGAGCTGTTTTTT CASSSRGIGELFF
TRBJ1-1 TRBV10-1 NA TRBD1 TGCGCCAGCAGTGTGGACAGGGGGAAGAATGAAGCTTTCTTT CASSVDRGKNEAFF
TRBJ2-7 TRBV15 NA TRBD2 TGTGCCACCAGCAGAGGGGGCGGGGGGAGCTCCTACGAGCAGTACTTC CATSRGGGGSSYEQYF
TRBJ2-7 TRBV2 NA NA TGTGCCAGCAGCCGGTACGAGCAGTACTTC CASSRYEQYF
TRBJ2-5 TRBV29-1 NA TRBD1 TGCAGCGCGAACAGGGGAGAGACCCAGTACTTC CSANRGETQYF
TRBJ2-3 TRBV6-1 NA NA TGTGCCAGCAGTGAAAGGGGCCCACCCACAGATACGCAGTATTTT CASSERGPPTDTQYF
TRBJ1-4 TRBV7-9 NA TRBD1 TGTTCCAGCAGCTTAGCGACGGACAGGAATGAAAAACTGTTTTTT CSSSLATDRNEKLFF
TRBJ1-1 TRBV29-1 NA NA TGCAGCGTTGAGAGTTTAGCCGGATCTGAAGCTTTCTTT CSVESLAGSEAFF
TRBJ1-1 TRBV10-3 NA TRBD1 TGTGCCATCAGTATTGACAGGGCAAGCACTGAAGCTTTCTTT CAISIDRASTEAFF
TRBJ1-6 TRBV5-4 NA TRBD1 TGTGCCAGCAGCTTACAGGGGTCCTATAATTCACCCCTCCACTTT CASSLQGSYNSPLHF
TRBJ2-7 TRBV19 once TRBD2 TGTGCCAGTGCGGGGGGCGGGTACGAGCAGTACTTC CASAGGGYEQYF
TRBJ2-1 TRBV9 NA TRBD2 TGTGCCAGCAGCGTAAGCGGGGGGATCCCGTCGGGCTACAATGAGCAGTTCTTC CASSVSGGIPSGYNEQFF
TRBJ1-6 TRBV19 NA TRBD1 TGTGCCGCGGGACAGGGGTTGAGATCACCCCTCCACTTT CAAGQGLRSPLHF